These 10 T cell receptor beta chains share one sample of origin, sequenced in a study of OX40 agonist ivuxolimab in advanced cancers. The assay was immunoSEQ multiplex PCR, and TCRdb's table has in-frame clones only and misses some. The table has approximately 70,000 clones, 88% seen once; the top ten hold 2% to 2.5%. The sequences come from CD4+ or CD8+ T cells sorted from blood, collected in a trial of the OX40 agonist ivuxolimab. Receptors were obtained from an adult with an advanced solid tumor such as melanoma, head and neck, liver or kidney cancer.

The CDR3 protein is CARTGGDYGYTF. The CDR3 DNA reads TGTGCCAGAACAGGGGGCGACTATGGCTACACCTTC. V is TRBV5-3 and J is TRBJ1-2; 8 bases map to TRBD1. TRBV5-3 is placed among ORFs of uncertain function. Germline trimming cut 6 bases from V and 3 bases from J; bases unmatched to any gene: 1. The CDR3 is 12 amino acids.

The chain is built from TRBV30 and TRBJ1-4; D gene uncertain. The CDR3 runs 11 residues. Germline CDR1 GTSNPN, CDR2 SVGIG (reference sequence). The germline V and J ends were trimmed by 7 bases and 4 bases, with 7 bases remaining between them. CDR3 residues: CASDINEKLFF. In DNA form, the CDR3 reads TGTGCCTCTGACATTAATGAAAAACTGTTTTTT. Variable domain in full (rest from reference TRBV30 and TRBJ1-4): SQTIHQWPATLVQPVGSPLSLECTVEGTSNPNLYWYRQAAGRGLQLLFYSVGIGQISSEVPQNLSASRPQDRQFILSSKKLLLSDSGFYLCASDINEKLFFGSGTQLSVL.

The V call is TRBV11-1, the J call TRBJ2-1; D gene uncertain. Trimming pared 2 bases from V and 8 bases from J, leaving 13 bases between. CDR1 SGHAT and CDR2 FQDESV come from the germline V gene (reference sequence). This CDR3 has 14 residues. CDR3 nucleotide sequence: TGTGCCAGCAGCTTAAGGGCGGTTTTCGATGAGCAGTTCTTC. Its protein product is CASSLRAVFDEQFF.

The genes are TRBV29-1 and TRBJ1-4; D unclear. Germline CDR1 SQVTM, CDR2 ANQGSEA. This CDR3 is 14 amino acids long. V lost 7 bases and J lost 9, with 21 bases in between. This CDR3 is CSATLWNFDKKLFF. CDR3 sequence (DNA): TGCAGCGCTACCCTCTGGAATTTCGACAAAAAACTGTTTTTT.

The chain recombines TRBV30 with TRBJ1-1, with 9 bases lining up with TRBD1. The ends lost 3 bases at V and 2 bases at J; junction bases unmatched: 4. The CDR3 covers 14 residues. The germline CDR1 and CDR2 sequences are GTSNPN and SVGIG (reference sequence). The CDR3 reads CAWSRTGDNTEAFF. CDR3 nucleotide sequence: TGTGCCTGGAGCCGGACAGGGGATAACACTGAAGCTTTCTTT.

The gene calls are TRBV4-1 and TRBJ1-1, with D hard to call. The CDR3 length is 16 residues. V dropped 0 bases and J dropped 2 bases, with 13 bases sitting between them. In germline, CDR1 is MGHRA, CDR2 YSYEKL. This chain's CDR3 is CASSQERRAANTEAFF. DNA of the CDR3: TGCGCCAGCAGCCAAGAACGGCGGGCTGCAAACACTGAAGCTTTCTTT.

The chain employs TRBV10-3 and TRBJ1-1; D may be TRBD1 (6 bases). This CDR3 contains 13 residues. Germline CDR1 reads ENHRY; CDR2 reads SYGVKD. Between the trimmed V and J ends, which lost 10 bases and 3 bases, there was a span of 15 bases. The CDR3 protein is CATTERGYTEAFF. CDR3 sequence (DNA): TGTGCCACCACTGAGAGGGGGTACACTGAAGCTTTCTTT.

This chain joins TRBV29-1 and TRBJ1-1; 7 bases match TRBD1. Trimming removed 4 bases from V and 5 bases from J; junction bases left unmatched: 10. The CDR3 has 14 residues. Germline V CDR1 and CDR2: SQVTM, ANQGSEA. CDR3 protein: CSVGTGGYKTEAFF. The DNA for the CDR3 is TGCAGCGTTGGGACAGGAGGCTATAAGACTGAAGCTTTCTTT.

This chain connects TRBV5-4 to TRBJ2-5, with 8 bases fitting TRBD2. J gave up 2 bases and V 0 bases, and 6 bases lay outside the gene matches. Germline V gene lookup returns CDR1 SGHNT and CDR2 YYREEE (reference sequence). The CDR3 has 16 residues. The CDR3 coding sequence is TGTGCCAGCAGCTTGGGTGCGGCGGGAGGACAAGAGACCCAGTACTTC. Amino acid sequence: CASSLGAAGGQETQYF.

V and J are TRBV7-2 and TRBJ2-7, with 14 bases matching TRBD2. The V gene end was trimmed by 5 bases and the J gene end by 4 bases; junction bases not matched to a gene: 4. Germline lookup yields CDR1 SGHTA and CDR2 FQGNSA. This CDR3 spans 15 amino acids. CDR3 coding DNA: TGTGCCAGCAGCGGAGGGACTAGCGGGGGTTACGAGCAGTACTTC. This codes for CASSGGTSGGYEQYF.